These 3 T cell receptor beta chains came from one sample sequenced in a study of blood T cell repertoires in COVID-19. Only in-frame clones appear in the TCRdb table, and some are missing; sequencing was by immunoSEQ multiplex PCR. The table records about 160,000 clones, 79% of them present only once. Sequencing was carried out using peripheral blood. These receptors all come from a woman aged 60-75 years with COVID-19, enrolled during active disease.

The gene calls are TRBV27 and TRBJ1-4, with D unclear. V was shortened by 7 bases and J by 10 bases, with 13 bases between the two germline ends. The CDR3 is 12 amino acids. Germline V lookup: CDR1 MNHEY, CDR2 SMNVEV (reference sequence). The DNA of the CDR3 is TGTGCCAGCACGACGGGGTCGGGAAAACTGTTTTTT. It codes for CASTTGSGKLFF.

The CDR3 DNA follows: TGTGCCAGCAGCCTAAACACCGGGGAGCTGTTTTTT. Its protein is CASSLNTGELFF. The rearrangement links TRBV5-6 to TRBJ2-2; D is undetermined. Looked up from germline, CDR1 is SGHDT and CDR2 is YYEEEE. CDR3 length: 12 residues. Trimming took 4 bases from V and 2 from J, leaving 3 bases between them.

This chain uses TRBV28 with TRBJ2-7; 7 nucleotides align to TRBD1. The CDR3 is 12 residues long. CDR1 is MDHEN and CDR2 is SYDVKM in the germline V gene. V lost 6 bases, J lost 9 bases, and 8 bases stayed unmatched. CDR3 loop: CASSSDRVRQYV. The CDR3 DNA reads as TGTGCCAGCAGCAGTGACAGGGTAAGGCAGTACGTC.